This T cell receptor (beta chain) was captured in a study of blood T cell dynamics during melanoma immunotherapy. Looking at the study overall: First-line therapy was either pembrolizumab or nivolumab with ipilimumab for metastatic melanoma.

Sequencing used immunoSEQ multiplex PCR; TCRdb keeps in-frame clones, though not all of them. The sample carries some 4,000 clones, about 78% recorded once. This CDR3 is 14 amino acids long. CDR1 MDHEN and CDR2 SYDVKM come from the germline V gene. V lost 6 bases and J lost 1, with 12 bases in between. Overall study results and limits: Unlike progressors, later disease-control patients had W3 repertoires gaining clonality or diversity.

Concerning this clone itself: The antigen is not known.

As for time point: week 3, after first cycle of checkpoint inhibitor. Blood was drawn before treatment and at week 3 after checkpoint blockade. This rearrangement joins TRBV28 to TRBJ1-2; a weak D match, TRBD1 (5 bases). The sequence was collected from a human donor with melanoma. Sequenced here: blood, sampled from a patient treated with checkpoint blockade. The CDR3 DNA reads TGTGCCAGCAGCCCGGGGCAGTTTAACTATGGCTACACCTTC. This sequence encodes CASSPGQFNYGYTF.